Following are 21 T cell receptor beta chains from one sample sequenced in a study of shared clonotypes between healthy human individuals. The method was immunoSEQ multiplex PCR; TCRdb's version includes in-frame clones alone and lacks a portion of them. The sample carries a few million clones, roughly nine tenths recorded once. Sequenced input: naive CD4+ T cells sorted from blood. Subset defined: CD45RA+ positively selected. The source of these receptors is a man aged 18-30 years in good health.

In the case of this clone: At one end the junction does not follow the germline gene, possibly because of a read error. CDR3 sequence (DNA): TGTGTCAGCAGTGGCGAGGGTAAAGCTAACTATGGCTACACCTTC. Translation gives CVSSGEGKANYGYTF. The chain carries TRBV25-1 and TRBJ1-2; no firm D call. The CDR3 has 15 amino acids. The germline V gene has CDR1 MGHDK and CDR2 SYGVNS.

The J gene is TRBJ1-1, the V gene TRBV6-1; D perhaps matches TRBD1 (6 bases). Trimming took 2 bases from V and 2 from J, leaving 12 bases between them. The germline V gene has CDR1 MNHNS and CDR2 SASEGT. CDR3 length: 15 residues. The CDR3 sequence is CASSEITRGNTEAFF. For the CDR3, the DNA is TGTGCCAGCAGTGAAATAACCAGGGGAAACACTGAAGCTTTCTTT.

This clone came up once. The chain is built from TRBV5-1 and TRBJ2-2, with 10 bases that match TRBD1. The germline V gene encodes CDR1 SGHRS and CDR2 YFSETQ. The CDR3 totals 16 residues. V shed 4 bases and J 7 bases; nucleotides not matched to a gene: 10. The CDR3 bases are TGCGCCAGCAGCCTCACCGGGACAGGGGCAAACGGGGAGCTGTTTTTT. It codes for CASSLTGTGANGELFF.

The table lists this clone with a count of one. The chain uses TRBV2 and TRBJ2-2; TRBD2 is a possible D gene (6 bases). Trimming pared 2 bases from V and 3 bases from J, leaving 13 bases between. CDR3 length: 16 residues. Germline V gene data show CDR1 as SNHLY and CDR2 as FYNNEI. The CDR3 loop is CASSEPGLGDTGELFF. The DNA of the CDR3 is TGTGCCAGCAGTGAACCGGGACTTGGGGACACCGGGGAGCTGTTTTTT. The entire variable domain, with the rest obtained from reference TRBV2 and TRBJ2-2, is as follows: EPEVTQTPSHQVTQMGQEVILRCVPISNHLYFYWYRQILGQKVEFLVSFYNNEISEKSEIFDDQFSVERPDGSNFTLKIRSTKLEDSAMYFCASSEPGLGDTGELFFGEGSRLTVL.

The chain combines TRBV18 with TRBJ2-1; 7 bases are shared with TRBD1. CDR1 and CDR2 (germline): KGHSH, LQKENI. The length of the CDR3 is 17 residues. J was trimmed by 4 bases and V by 0 bases; bases with no gene match: 9. The CDR3 bases are TGTGCCAGCTCACCACCTAACCAGGGGGTCATATACAATGAGCAGTTCTTC. Translated: CASSPPNQGVIYNEQFF.

J is TRBJ1-2 and V is TRBV7-2; tentative D call: TRBD1 (5 bases). CDR1 and CDR2 from the germline V gene are SGHTA and FQGNSA. Trimming left V 3 bases short and J 4 bases short, with 12 bases between. The CDR3 covers 14 residues. CDR3 coding DNA: TGTGCCAGCAGCTTCTCGACAGTTTCCTATGGCTACACCTTC. Translated: CASSFSTVSYGYTF.

A single count supports this clone. The chain employs TRBV28 and TRBJ2-2; 9 nucleotides agree with TRBD2. This CDR3 region has 15 residues. V shed 6 bases and J 5 bases; nucleotides not matched to a gene: 7. Germline V gene sequence: CDR1 MDHEN, CDR2 SYDVKM. CDR3 protein: CASSASGVGTGELFF. DNA of the CDR3: TGTGCCAGCAGCGCTAGCGGGGTGGGGACCGGGGAGCTGTTTTTT.

This clone has only a few counts. The chain combines TRBV29-1 with TRBJ1-2; the match to TRBD1 covers 8 bases. The germline V gene encodes CDR1 SQVTM and CDR2 ANQGSEA. The CDR3 loop spans 11 amino acids. J gave up 8 bases and V 4 bases, and 3 bases lay outside the gene matches. Written as DNA, the CDR3 is TGCAGCGTTGGGACAGGGATCGGCTACACCTTC. Its translation: CSVGTGIGYTF.

V is TRBV6-5 and J is TRBJ2-3, with 9 bases identical to TRBD2. This CDR3 has 13 amino acids. CDR1 is MNHEY and CDR2 is SVGAGI in the germline V gene. Trimming took 5 bases from V and 7 from J; bases not matched to a gene: 4. This CDR3 is CASSRTSVNTQYF. The CDR3 DNA follows: TGTGCCAGCAGTCGGACTAGCGTAAATACGCAGTATTTT.

The V gene is TRBV5-1, the J gene TRBJ2-7; D is uncertain. V gave up 0 bases and J gave up 0 bases, with 7 bases separating them. CDR1 is SGHRS, CDR2 YFSETQ, per germline. The CDR3 length is 14 residues. The CDR3 region has the DNA TGCGCCAGCAGCTTGGGGGCAGCCTCCTACGAGCAGTACTTC. Translation: CASSLGAASYEQYF. The variable domain in full, completed from reference TRBV5-1 and TRBJ2-7, reads KAGVTQTPRYLIKTRGQQVTLSCSPISGHRSVSWYQQTPGQGLQFLFEYFSETQRNKGNFPGRFSGRQFSNSRSEMNVSTLELGDSALYLCASSLGAASYEQYFGPGTRLTVT.

The chain recombines TRBV19 with TRBJ2-7; the match to TRBD1 covers 8 bases. Germline CDR1 and CDR2: LNHDA and SQIVND (reference sequence). The CDR3 is made up of 14 amino acids. With V trimmed by 7 bases and J by 3 bases, 8 bases remained unmatched. In DNA form, the CDR3 reads TGTGCCAGTACGCCCCGGACAGGGATCTACGAGCAGTACTTC. This sequence encodes CASTPRTGIYEQYF. Variable domain in full (rest from reference TRBV19 and TRBJ2-7): DGGITQSPKYLFRKEGQNVTLSCEQNLNHDAMYWYRQDPGQGLRLIYYSQIVNDFQKGDIAEGYSVSREKKESFPLTVTSAQKNPTAFYLCASTPRTGIYEQYFGPGTRLTVT.

This clone was observed a handful of times. The genes are TRBV30 and TRBJ1-4, with 7 bases identical to TRBD1. V shed 0 bases and J 16 bases; nucleotides not matched to a gene: 8. From germline, CDR1 is GTSNPN and CDR2 SVGIG (reference sequence). The CDR3 has 12 residues. The CDR3 loop reads CAWSVLSWDRFF. DNA of the CDR3: TGTGCCTGGAGTGTACTAAGTTGGGACAGGTTTTTT.

Only one count was recorded for this clone. The rearrangement links TRBV20-1 to TRBJ2-7, with D perhaps assigned TRBD1 or TRBD2 (5 bases each). Germline assignment: CDR1 DFQATT and CDR2 SNEGSKA (reference sequence). Trimming took 3 bases from V and 13 from J, leaving 16 bases between them. This CDR3 region has 11 residues. The CDR3 DNA reads TGCAGTGCTAGGGACTCAGGGTGGGCTTACTTC. This codes for CSARDSGWAYF.

The chain combines TRBV11-1 with TRBJ2-2, with 7 positions matching TRBD1. The CDR3 is 16 amino acids. Looked up from germline, CDR1 is SGHAT and CDR2 is FQDESV (reference sequence). Losses at the gene ends were 5 bases for V and 0 bases for J; bases not matched to a gene: 6. CDR3: CASSMTGFANTGELFF. The CDR3 DNA reads TGTGCCAGCAGCATGACAGGGTTCGCGAACACCGGGGAGCTGTTTTTT.

The chain has TRBV30 and TRBJ1-1; D call uncertain. The CDR3 extends over 13 amino acids. V gave up 4 bases and J gave up 3 bases, with 12 bases separating them. Germline CDR1 is GTSNPN and CDR2 is SVGIG (reference sequence). The CDR3 loop is CAWNRVPDTEAFF. CDR3 in DNA: TGTGCCTGGAACCGGGTACCCGACACTGAAGCTTTCTTT.

This clone was found once. The sample contains more than one DNA sequence encoding this CDR3. This chain joins TRBV9 and TRBJ2-3; no reliable D call. V lost 3 bases and J 0 bases, leaving 5 bases between the germline ends. Germline V lookup: CDR1 SGDLS, CDR2 YYNGEE. The CDR3 consists of 13 residues. The CDR3 region has the DNA TGTGCCAGCAGCGGAACTAGCACAGATACGCAGTATTTT. It specifies CASSGTSTDTQYF.

This clone was detected once. The chain joins TRBV25-1 to TRBJ2-7; no firm D call. The germline V gene encodes CDR1 MGHDK and CDR2 SYGVNS. This CDR3 is 12 amino acids long. V shed 8 bases and J shed 1 base, with 9 bases lying between them. The CDR3 sequence is CASRRASYEQYF. CDR3 DNA sequence: TGTGCCAGCCGCCGCGCTTCCTACGAGCAGTACTTC.

The rearrangement links TRBV6-5 to TRBJ2-3; perhaps TRBD1 as D (6 bases). This CDR3 has 15 residues. V gave up 6 bases and J gave up 2 bases, with 15 bases separating them. From germline, CDR1 is MNHEY and CDR2 SVGAGI. CDR3 loop: CASSRGDKFTDTQYF. The DNA for the CDR3 is TGTGCCAGCAGCCGAGGGGACAAATTCACAGATACGCAGTATTTT.

This rearrangement joins TRBV19 to TRBJ2-2; no reliable D call. The CDR3 has 13 amino acids. Trimming removed 7 bases from V and 4 bases from J, with 10 bases in between. The germline gives CDR1 LNHDA, CDR2 SQIVND (reference sequence). The CDR3 here is CASKGLSTGELFF. The CDR3 DNA reads TGTGCCAGTAAGGGTTTGAGCACCGGGGAGCTGTTTTTT.

The chain recombines TRBV25-1 with TRBJ1-6; D ambiguous. The V and J ends lost 1 base and 0 bases respectively, with 10 bases between them. The germline V gene has CDR1 MGHDK and CDR2 SYGVNS. This CDR3 has 17 amino acids. In DNA, the CDR3 is TGTGCCAGCAGTGAATTGATTGCAGCCTCCTATAATTCACCCCTCCACTTT. The encoded protein is CASSELIAASYNSPLHF.

This chain connects TRBV30 to TRBJ2-5; 9 bases are a match to TRBD1. The germline gives CDR1 GTSNPN, CDR2 SVGIG (reference sequence). Trimming cost V 5 bases and J 2 bases; bases outside gene matches: 6. The CDR3 spans 14 residues. The CDR3, as DNA: TGTGCCTGGGGCTACGGGACAGGGCAAGAGACCCAGTACTTC. This codes for CAWGYGTGQETQYF.